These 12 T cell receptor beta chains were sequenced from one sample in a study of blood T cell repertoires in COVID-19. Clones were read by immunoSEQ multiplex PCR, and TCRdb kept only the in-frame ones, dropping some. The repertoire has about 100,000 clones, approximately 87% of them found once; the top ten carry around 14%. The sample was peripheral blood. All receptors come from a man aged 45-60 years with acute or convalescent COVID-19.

DNA of the CDR3: TGTGCCAGCAGTGCCCCGGGGGGGATTGGAAACACCATATATTTT. Protein sequence: CASSAPGGIGNTIYF. This sequence joins TRBV25-1 and TRBJ1-3; D may be TRBD1 (5 bases). The germline V gene has CDR1 MGHDK and CDR2 SYGVNS. Trimming left V 4 bases short and J 3 bases short, with 13 bases between. There are 15 residues in the CDR3.

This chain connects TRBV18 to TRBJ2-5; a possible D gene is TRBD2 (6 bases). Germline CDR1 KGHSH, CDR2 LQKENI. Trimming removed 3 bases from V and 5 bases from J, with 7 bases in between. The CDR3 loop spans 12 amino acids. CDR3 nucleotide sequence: TGTGCCAGCTCACCTGCGGGGGAGACCCAGTACTTC. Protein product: CASSPAGETQYF.

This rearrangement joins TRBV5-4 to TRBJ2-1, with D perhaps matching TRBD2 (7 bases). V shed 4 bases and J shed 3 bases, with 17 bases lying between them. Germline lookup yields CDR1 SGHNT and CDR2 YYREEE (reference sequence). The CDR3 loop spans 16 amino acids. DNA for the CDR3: TGTGCCAGCAGCCCCCCCGGGGGCGGGAGCTACAATGAGCAGTTCTTC. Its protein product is CASSPPGGGSYNEQFF.

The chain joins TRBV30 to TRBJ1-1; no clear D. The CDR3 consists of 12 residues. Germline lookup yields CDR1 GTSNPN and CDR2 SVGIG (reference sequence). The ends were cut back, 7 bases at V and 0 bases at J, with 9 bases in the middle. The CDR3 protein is CASTHMNTEAFF. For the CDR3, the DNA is TGTGCCTCCACGCACATGAACACTGAAGCTTTCTTT.

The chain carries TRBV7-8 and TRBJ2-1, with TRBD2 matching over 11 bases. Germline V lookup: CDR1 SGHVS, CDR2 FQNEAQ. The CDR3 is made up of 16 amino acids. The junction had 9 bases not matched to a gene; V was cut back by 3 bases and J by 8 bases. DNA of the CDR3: TGTGCCAGCAGCTTCAATAGCGGGAGGGCCCAGGATGAGCAGTTCTTC. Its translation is CASSFNSGRAQDEQFF.

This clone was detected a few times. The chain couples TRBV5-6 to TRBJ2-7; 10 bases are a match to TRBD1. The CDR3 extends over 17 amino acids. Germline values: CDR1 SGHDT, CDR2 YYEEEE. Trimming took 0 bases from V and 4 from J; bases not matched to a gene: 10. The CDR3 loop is CASSLGAGTGEFYEQYF. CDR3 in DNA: TGTGCCAGCAGCTTGGGTGCGGGGACAGGGGAATTTTACGAGCAGTACTTC.

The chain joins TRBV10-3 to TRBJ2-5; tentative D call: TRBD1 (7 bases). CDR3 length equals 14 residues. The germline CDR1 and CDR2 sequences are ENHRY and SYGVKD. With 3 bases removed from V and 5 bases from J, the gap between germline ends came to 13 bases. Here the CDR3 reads CAISDGGGLETQYF. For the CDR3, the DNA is TGTGCCATCAGTGATGGAGGGGGCCTGGAGACCCAGTACTTC.

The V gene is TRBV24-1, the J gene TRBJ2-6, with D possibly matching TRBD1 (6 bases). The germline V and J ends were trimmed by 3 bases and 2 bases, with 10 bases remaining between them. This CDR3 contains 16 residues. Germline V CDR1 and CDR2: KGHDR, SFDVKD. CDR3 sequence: CATSDTPGAGANVLTF. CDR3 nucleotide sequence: TGTGCCACCAGTGATACCCCAGGGGCTGGGGCCAACGTCCTGACTTTC.

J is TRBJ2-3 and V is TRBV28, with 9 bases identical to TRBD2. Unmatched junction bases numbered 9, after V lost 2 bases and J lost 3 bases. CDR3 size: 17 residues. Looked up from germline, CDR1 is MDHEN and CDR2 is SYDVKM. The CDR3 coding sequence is TGTGCCAGCAGTTTAATTAGGGCGGGAGGGGCTACAGATACGCAGTATTTT. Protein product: CASSLIRAGGATDTQYF. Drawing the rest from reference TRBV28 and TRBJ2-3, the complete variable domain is DVKVTQSSRYLVKRTGEKVFLECVQDMDHENMFWYRQDPGLGLRLIYFSYDVKMKEKGDIPEGYSVSREKKERFSLILESASTNQTSMYLCASSLIRAGGATDTQYFGPGTRLTVL.

CDR3 bases: TGCGCCAGCAGCTTGGGACAGGGTGGCTATGGCTACACCTTC. This codes for CASSLGQGGYGYTF. This chain connects TRBV5-1 to TRBJ1-2, with TRBD1 identical over 7 bases. The CDR3 is 14 residues long. V dropped 0 bases and J dropped 4; count of bases not matched to a gene: 3. Germline CDR1 reads SGHRS; CDR2 reads YFSETQ.

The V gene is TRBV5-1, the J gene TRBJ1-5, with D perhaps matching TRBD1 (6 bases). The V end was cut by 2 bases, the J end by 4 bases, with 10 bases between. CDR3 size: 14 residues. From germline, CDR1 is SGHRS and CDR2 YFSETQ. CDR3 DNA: TGCGCCAGCAGCTTAAGGGGGGGGAATCAGCCCCAGCATTTT. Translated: CASSLRGGNQPQHF.

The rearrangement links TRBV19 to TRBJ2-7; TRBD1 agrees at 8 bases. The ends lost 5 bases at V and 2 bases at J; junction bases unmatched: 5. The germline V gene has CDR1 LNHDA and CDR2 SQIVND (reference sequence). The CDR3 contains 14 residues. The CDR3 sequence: CASSEQGGPYEQYF. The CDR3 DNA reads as TGTGCCAGTAGTGAACAGGGGGGTCCCTACGAGCAGTACTTC.